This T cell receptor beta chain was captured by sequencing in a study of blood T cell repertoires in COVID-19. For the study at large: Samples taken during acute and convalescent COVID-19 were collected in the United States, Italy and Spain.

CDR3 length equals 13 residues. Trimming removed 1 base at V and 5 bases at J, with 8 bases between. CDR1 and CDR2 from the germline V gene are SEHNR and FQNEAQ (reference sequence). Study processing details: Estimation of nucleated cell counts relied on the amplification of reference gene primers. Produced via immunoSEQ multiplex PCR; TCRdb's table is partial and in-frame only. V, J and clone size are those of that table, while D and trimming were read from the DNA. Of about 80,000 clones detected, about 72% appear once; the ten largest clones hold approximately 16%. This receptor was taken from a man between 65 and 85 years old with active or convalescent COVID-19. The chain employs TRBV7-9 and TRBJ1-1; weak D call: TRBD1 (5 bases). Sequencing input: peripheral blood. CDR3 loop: CASSLERGTEAFF. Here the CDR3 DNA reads TGTGCCAGCAGCTTAGAACGGGGGACTGAAGCTTTCTTT.